This TCR beta chain was obtained from a study of blood T cell repertoires in COVID-19. The overall study: Sites across the United States, Italy and Spain contributed samples from acute and convalescent COVID-19. T cells, B-cell-depleted T cells, or PBMCs supplied cDNA or gDNA.

This clone was observed at least ten times. V lost 4 bases and J 6 bases, leaving 15 bases between the germline ends. Germline values: CDR1 LGHDT, CDR2 YNNKEL (reference sequence). This CDR3 region has 15 residues. The authors' processing: Estimates of nucleated cell counts were drawn from the amplification of reference gene primers. Here immunoSEQ multiplex PCR was the method, and the copy in TCRdb shows in-frame clones only, minus some. That table is the source of V, J and clone size, and D and trimming were worked out from the DNA. The table shows around 120,000 clones, with 75% to 95% occurring only once.

The receptor was derived from a human donor with active COVID-19. The donor label of this sample is uncertain. Material for sequencing was peripheral blood. This chain joins TRBV3-1 (or the pseudogene TRBV3-2) and TRBJ1-4; D gene unclear. CDR3 coding DNA: TGTGCCAGCAGCCTTCAGATGGACTGGGATGAAAAACTGTTTTTT. This codes for CASSLQMDWDEKLFF.